These 11 T cell receptor beta chains were sequenced from one sample in a study of T cells in Graves' hyperthyroidism and ophthalmopathy. The source material, RNA transcripts, was used to amplify TCR beta CDR3 regions. RT-PCR in the first round (using the HTBI primer set) targeted the TCR CDR3. One entry per CDR3 protein, called by TCRdb with MiXCR from the multiplex PCR reads. Of 700,000 to 950,000 distinct CDR3 sequences listed, under 45% are singletons. The sequencing input was blood. These receptor sequences come from a middle-aged woman with Graves' hyperthyroidism.

The genes are TRBV7-8 and TRBJ1-1; D may be TRBD1 (6 bases). Trimming took off 1 base at V and 6 bases at J, with 12 bases between the two ends. The germline V gene encodes CDR1 SGHVS and CDR2 FQNEAQ. The CDR3 extends over 14 amino acids. CDR3 coding DNA: TGTGCCAGCAGCTTAGGTTGGGGGCGGGCTGAAGCTTTCTTT. This gives the protein CASSLGWGRAEAFF.

This clonotype was recorded at least ten times. The chain joins TRBV25-1 to TRBJ1-6; perhaps TRBD1 as D (5 bases). Trimming took 1 base from V and 6 from J, leaving 10 bases between them. The CDR3 totals 15 residues. Germline V gene lookup returns CDR1 MGHDK and CDR2 SYGVNS. The CDR3 here is CASSESPRANSPLHF. In DNA, the CDR3 is TGTGCCAGCAGTGAATCCCCCAGGGCTAATTCACCCCTCCACTTT.

The rearrangement uses TRBV20-1 and TRBJ1-2, with D unclear. Looked up from germline, CDR1 is DFQATT and CDR2 is SNEGSKA (reference sequence). CDR3 length: 17 amino acids. The germline V and J ends were trimmed by 0 bases and 0 bases, with 17 bases remaining between them. Written as DNA, the CDR3 is TGCAGTGCTAGAGATTTAAGCATTTGGGTCCCTAACTATGGCTACACCTTC. It yields the protein CSARDLSIWVPNYGYTF.

The chain uses TRBV27 and TRBJ1-6; a possible D gene is TRBD1 (5 bases). The length of the CDR3 is 13 residues. Trimming stripped 7 bases from V and 9 bases from J, with 13 bases between. Germline V gene lookup returns CDR1 MNHEY and CDR2 SMNVEV (reference sequence). In DNA, the CDR3 is TGTGCCAGCAAGGAGGGGCTGAGTTCACCCCTCCACTTT. Translating it yields CASKEGLSSPLHF.

This chain joins TRBV5-1 and TRBJ2-7; TRBD1 aligns across 8 bases. V lost 4 bases, J lost 5 bases, and 5 bases stayed unmatched. The germline V gene has CDR1 SGHRS and CDR2 YFSETQ. The CDR3 is made up of 13 amino acids. CDR3 bases: TGCGCCAGCAGCGAACAGGGGGTCAACGAGCAGTACTTC. Protein product: CASSEQGVNEQYF.

As for this clonotype: This sequence may be a read error, since a much larger clone differs from it by one base. In nucleotides, the CDR3 is TGTGCCAGCAGTAAAAGGGAGCCGGGACAGCCCCAGCATTTT. Translating gives CASSKREPGQPQHF. The chain has TRBV12-3 or TRBV12-4 and TRBJ1-5; D call uncertain. The CDR3 spans 14 residues. V dropped 5 bases and J dropped 7 bases, with 15 bases sitting between them.

This rearrangement joins TRBV12-3 or TRBV12-4 to TRBJ1-2; D call uncertain. This CDR3 is built from 13 residues. Trimming pared 3 bases from V and 3 bases from J, leaving 8 bases between. The CDR3 sequence: CASSFSSDYGYTF. The CDR3, as DNA: TGTGCCAGCAGTTTTTCGTCGGACTATGGCTACACCTTC.

About this clonotype itself: A much larger clonotype is one base distant, so this may be a read error. The chain uses TRBV11-2 and TRBJ2-7; D possibly corresponds to TRBD1 (5 bases). CDR1 and CDR2 (germline): SGHAT, FQNNGV. This CDR3 is 13 amino acids long. The V end lost 3 bases, the J end lost 6 bases, and 12 bases lay between the germline ends. This chain's CDR3 is CASSFGRAFEQYF. Here the CDR3 DNA reads TGTGCCAGCAGCTTTGGCAGGGCCTTCGAGCAGTACTTC.

The chain joins TRBV10-3 to TRBJ2-1; no clear D gene. Germline V CDR1 and CDR2: ENHRY, SYGVKD. Trimming stripped 7 bases from V and 5 bases from J, with 12 bases between. CDR3 length equals 13 residues. The CDR3 region has the DNA TGTGCCATCAACGAGGTTCCCCACAATGAGCAGTTCTTC. Protein: CAINEVPHNEQFF.

This clonotype was seen only a few times. The rearrangement links TRBV5-8 to TRBJ2-7; 8 nucleotides match TRBD1. The CDR3 contains 16 residues. Germline CDR1 reads SGHTS; CDR2 reads YDEGEE. Trimming at V came to 4 bases and at J to 2 bases, leaving 11 bases not matched to a gene. In DNA form, the CDR3 reads TGTGCCAGCAGCCGGAGGACAGGGCGGGCCACCTACGAGCAGTACTTC. Protein sequence: CASSRRTGRATYEQYF.

This clonotype was counted ten times or more. This chain links TRBV7-9 with TRBJ2-7, with a weak D call TRBD2 (6 bases). The CDR3 runs 12 residues. Looked up from germline, CDR1 is SEHNR and CDR2 is FQNEAQ (reference sequence). Trimming pared 5 bases from V and 6 bases from J, leaving 11 bases between. CDR3 region: CASSPRGGEQYF. The CDR3, as DNA: TGTGCCAGCAGCCCCCGGGGAGGCGAGCAGTACTTC.